Listed below are T cell receptor beta chains from one sample, sequenced in a study of blood T cell repertoires in COVID-19. Produced via immunoSEQ multiplex PCR; TCRdb's table is partial and in-frame only. The data show more than 70,000 clones, with 89% seen just once and 8% to 10% held by the top ten. The sequenced sample was peripheral blood. All receptors derive from a man aged 45-65 years with acute or convalescent COVID-19. Each CDR3 is given with its conserved first and last residue. A D gene is named only where the DNA matches it firmly. Size is stated for part of the rows, as once, few or many counts, or as a class when the clone is expanded.

d_call j_call clone_size v_call cdr3_nt cdr3_aa
TRBD1 TRBJ1-6 - TRBV19 TGTGCCAGTAGTCCCCAGGGGGATTCACCCCTCCACTTT CASSPQGDSPLHF
- TRBJ1-1 - TRBV4-1 TGCGCCAGCAGCCAAGATGGGAACAGGGTGAACACTGAAGCTTTCTTT CASSQDGNRVNTEAFF
- TRBJ2-2 - TRBV24-1 TGTGCCACCAGACCGACGGGGTCCGGGGAGCTGTTTTTT CATRPTGSGELFF
- TRBJ1-1 once TRBV30 TGTGCCTGGAGTCGGATCGGAGATAACACTGAAGCTTTCTTT CAWSRIGDNTEAFF
- TRBJ2-7 - TRBV30 TGTGCCTGGAGTGTAAAAGGGGGAAGTGGTGAGCAGTACTTC CAWSVKGGSGEQYF
- TRBJ2-3 - TRBV7-3 TGTGCCAGCAGCTCACGACTAGGCGCAGATACGCAGTATTTT CASSSRLGADTQYF
TRBD1 TRBJ2-7 - TRBV19 TGTGCCAGTAGAGGGCAGGGGGCCTACGAGCAGTACTTC CASRGQGAYEQYF
- TRBJ1-4 - TRBV28 TGTGCCAGCAGTTTAGAAAGGGGCCTCGAAAAACTGTTTTTT CASSLERGLEKLFF
TRBD2 TRBJ2-5 - TRBV9 TGTGCCAGCAGCCTTAGCGGGGGGGCGGATCGAGGGCGCCAAGAGACCCAGTACTTC CASSLSGGADRGRQETQYF
TRBD1 TRBJ1-6 few TRBV11-2 TGTGCCAGCAGCTTAGAACAGGGGAAAAATTCACCCCTCCACTTT CASSLEQGKNSPLHF
TRBD2 TRBJ2-2 - TRBV9 TGTGCCAGCAGCGTAGCGGTAACTAGCGTTAGCGGGGAGCTGTTTTTT CASSVAVTSVSGELFF
TRBD1 TRBJ2-3 once TRBV5-4 TGTGCCAGCAGCCATCCGGGACAGGGGGCTGCAGATACGCAGTATTTT CASSHPGQGAADTQYF
- TRBJ1-4 - TRBV5-6 TGTGCCAGCAGCCAAACCATAGATAATGAAAAACTGTTTTTT CASSQTIDNEKLFF
- TRBJ2-2 - TRBV5-6 TGTGCCAGCAGCTCGGTGGGGGCAAGGACCGGGGAGCTGTTTTTT CASSSVGARTGELFF
TRBD1 TRBJ1-2 - TRBV27 TGTGCCAGCAGACCGGGACAGGGGGTAATTGGCTACACCTTC CASRPGQGVIGYTF
TRBD1 TRBJ1-6 - TRBV7-8 TGTGCCAGCAGCTTCGACGACAGGGTGAATAATTCACCCCTCCACTTT CASSFDDRVNNSPLHF
- TRBJ1-2 few TRBV7-9 TGTGCCAGCAGCTTAGATAGTGCGTCCTATGGCTACACCTTC CASSLDSASYGYTF
TRBD1 TRBJ1-2 - TRBV4-1 TGCGCCAGCAGCCGTGGGACAGGGGGAGACTATGGCTACACCTTC CASSRGTGGDYGYTF
- TRBJ2-3 - TRBV5-5 TGTGCCAGCAGCTCCCCGTCGGGGGTTCCTACGCAGTATTTT CASSSPSGVPTQYF
- TRBJ1-2 - TRBV28 TGTGCCAGCAGCACAGACAGAGATGGCTACACCTTC CASSTDRDGYTF
- TRBJ2-5 - TRBV14 TGTGCCAGCAGCACCGCGGGGAAAGAGACCCAGTACTTC CASSTAGKETQYF
- TRBJ1-2 - TRBV20-1 TGCAGTGCTGATCCCCAGGGGGGCTACACCTTC CSADPQGGYTF
TRBD1 TRBJ1-1 - TRBV7-9 TGTGCCAGCAGCTCAGGACAGGGGGGGTTGGCTGAAGCTTTCTTT CASSSGQGGLAEAFF
TRBD1 TRBJ1-2 - TRBV5-1 TGCGCCAGCAGCCACGAACTTGACAGGGGACGCTATGGCTACACCTTC CASSHELDRGRYGYTF
- TRBJ1-4 - TRBV19 TGTGCCAGTAGATGGGACACCTACTCTGCAACTAATGAAAAACTGTTTTTT CASRWDTYSATNEKLFF
TRBD1 TRBJ1-1 - TRBV5-1 TGCGCCAGCAGCGCCACCGGGACAGGGGGTTCCACTGAAGCTTTCTTT CASSATGTGGSTEAFF
- TRBJ1-4 - TRBV2 TGTGCCAGCAGTGCCAGCGGTGGAGAAAAACTGTTTTTT CASSASGGEKLFF
TRBD1 TRBJ1-2 - TRBV23-1 TGCGCCAGCAGTCCAAAAACCCGACAGGGGGCTCCGAGAGGCTACACCTTC CASSPKTRQGAPRGYTF
- TRBJ1-4 - TRBV10-3 TGTGCCATCCAGGGGTCAACTAATGAAAAACTGTTTTTT CAIQGSTNEKLFF
- TRBJ1-2 - TRBV21-1 TGTGCCAGCAGCATCCCGGGGGGCAGGGCGCGGGCGCGGAAGGAGAAAGCTAACTATGGCTACACCTTC CASSIPGGRARARKEKANYGYTF
- TRBJ2-7 - TRBV30 TGTGCCTGGAATGTCGGGGTCAACGAGCAGTACTTC CAWNVGVNEQYF
- TRBJ1-6 - TRBV6-5 TGTGCCAGCAGTTATCAGAATTCACCCCTCCACTTT CASSYQNSPLHF
TRBD1 TRBJ1-4 - TRBV7-8 TGTGCCAGCAGCTTATCGAGGGGGCTGGGTGAAAAACTGTTTTTT CASSLSRGLGEKLFF
- TRBJ1-1 once TRBV11-1 TGTGCCAGCAGCTCTAACCGCAGGGTTGGGGACACTGAAGCTTTCTTT CASSSNRRVGDTEAFF
- TRBJ1-6 - TRBV5-1 TGCGCCAGCAGCGCCGGGGATGATAATTCACCCCTCCACTTT CASSAGDDNSPLHF
- TRBJ1-3 - TRBV7-9 TGTGCCAGCAGCTGGACTGAAAACACCATATATTTT CASSWTENTIYF
TRBD1 TRBJ1-2 - TRBV27 TGTGCCAGCAGTCCTCGAACGACCAGACAGGGTTTGAGCTACACCTTC CASSPRTTRQGLSYTF
TRBD1 TRBJ2-5 - TRBV18 TGTGCCAGCTCACCAGGGGACAGGCGGTCGGGGGCCCAGTACTTC CASSPGDRRSGAQYF
- TRBJ1-2 - TRBV4-1 TGCGCCAGCAGCCAAGGGATAGGGGTGGGCTACACCTTC CASSQGIGVGYTF
- TRBJ1-2 - TRBV2 TGTGCCAGCAGTGAAGCGCTTCAAACAGGTTGGAGTGGCTACACCTTC CASSEALQTGWSGYTF
- TRBJ2-3 - TRBV15 TGTGCCACCAGCAGATTAAGCGCGGGGGCTAGCACAGATACGCAGTATTTT CATSRLSAGASTDTQYF
TRBD2 TRBJ2-3 - TRBV4-2 TGTGCCAGCAGCCAAGATTGGGCTAGCGGGGGGGCAAACCCCGATACGCAGTATTTT CASSQDWASGGANPDTQYF
TRBD1 TRBJ2-1 - TRBV11-1 TGTGCCAGCAGCTTAGGTGGGACAGGGATCCCCAATGAGCAGTTCTTC CASSLGGTGIPNEQFF